This T cell receptor beta chain stems from a study of blood T cell repertoires in COVID-19. The wider study: The United States, Italy and Spain were the sources of the acute and convalescent COVID-19 samples.

Authors' data handling: Reference gene primers were amplified, and this amplification served to estimate nucleated cell counts. TCRdb keeps only in-frame clones here, not all; method: immunoSEQ multiplex PCR. V, J and clone size derive from that table, while D and trimming were established from the DNA sequence. The sample lists under 350,000 clones, 70% to 90% occurring once. This clone was observed once. CDR1 SGDLS and CDR2 YYNGEE come from the germline V gene. V was shortened by 0 bases and J by 6 bases, with 12 bases between the two germline ends. The CDR3 is 14 amino acids. The sample taken for sequencing was peripheral blood. J is TRBJ1-2 and V is TRBV9; TRBD1 is a possible D gene (6 bases). The origin of this receptor is a woman in her 70s with acute or convalescent COVID-19. CDR3 in DNA: TGTGCCAGCAGCGTAGCTACGAGGGGGAATGGCTACACCTTC. Its protein product is CASSVATRGNGYTF. Full variable domain (rest looked up from reference TRBV9 and TRBJ1-2): DSGVTQTPKHLITATGQRVTLRCSPRSGDLSVYWYQQSLDQGLQFLIQYYNGEERAKGNILERFSAQQFPDLHSELNLSSLELGDSALYFCASSVATRGNGYTFGSGTRLTVV.